The 32 T cell receptor beta chains below all came from one sample that was sequenced in a study of human T cells and chemical hapten exposure. TCRdb ran MiXCR on the RACE reads and lists one entry per CDR3 protein. The table records 300,000 to 350,000 distinct CDR3 sequences, approximately 6.3% of them present only once. Time point denoted: patch test 1, 2 weeks after DPC sensitization. Treatment of the sample: therapeutic diphenylcyclopropenone sensitization with weekly scalp DPC. Sequenced here: whole blood, sampled in connection with sensitization to the hapten diphenylcyclopropenone (DPC). The source of these receptors is a young woman with alopecia areata. Some clones in this sample may be carry-over from other donors' samples.

This clonotype was counted many times. This chain links TRBV29-1 with TRBJ2-3; 7 bases fit TRBD2. The CDR3 spans 15 residues. With 4 bases clipped from V and 2 bases from J, the junction kept 9 bases outside the gene matches. The germline V gene encodes CDR1 SQVTM and CDR2 ANQGSEA. CDR3 coding DNA: TGCAGCGTTGCGGGTGTGGGAGGGCCCACAGATACGCAGTATTTT. Its protein product is CSVAGVGGPTDTQYF.

The chain combines TRBV25-1 with TRBJ2-7; D not certain. This CDR3 contains 13 residues. The germline CDR1 and CDR2 sequences are MGHDK and SYGVNS. The V end lost 2 bases, the J end lost 7 bases, and 12 bases lay between the germline ends. For the CDR3, the DNA is TGTGCCAGCAGTGAAAGTCTGGTGAATGAGCAGTACTTC. Amino acid sequence: CASSESLVNEQYF.

This clonotype was recorded many times. This chain uses TRBV3-1 with TRBJ1-5; TRBD1 matches 9 bases. Germline values: CDR1 LGHDT, CDR2 YNNKEL (reference sequence). J was trimmed by 7 bases and V by 2 bases; bases with no gene match: 3. The CDR3 is 14 amino acids. The CDR3, as DNA: TGTGCCAGCAGCCAAACAGGGGGCCGGCAGCCCCAGCATTTT. This sequence encodes CASSQTGGRQPQHF.

This clonotype has only a few counts. The CDR3 DNA reads TGTGCCAGTAGTCTGGACGGATTTCAGCCCCAGCATTTT. Residues: CASSLDGFQPQHF. The chain has TRBV19 and TRBJ1-5; D is unclear. Looked up from germline, CDR1 is LNHDA and CDR2 is SQIVND (reference sequence). The CDR3 has 13 residues. V was shortened by 5 bases and J by 6 bases, with 11 bases between the two germline ends.

CDR3 protein: CASSEGLDSYNSPLHF. The CDR3 bases are TGTGCCAGCAGTGAGGGTCTAGATTCCTATAATTCACCCCTCCACTTT. V usage is TRBV28 and J usage is TRBJ1-6; D call uncertain. The CDR3 sequence is 16 residues long. The germline V gene encodes CDR1 MDHEN and CDR2 SYDVKM. V gave up 5 bases and J gave up 1 base, with 12 bases separating them.

This chain links TRBV28 with TRBJ2-5; 7 nucleotides match TRBD1. V dropped 5 bases and J dropped 1; count of bases not matched to a gene: 13. The CDR3 is made up of 17 amino acids. Germline V lookup: CDR1 MDHEN, CDR2 SYDVKM. The CDR3 DNA sequence: TGTGCCAGCAGTCCCGGGACCCGTACAGGGGTCCAAGAGACCCAGTACTTC. It specifies CASSPGTRTGVQETQYF.

The V and J genes are TRBV4-1 and TRBJ2-7; no reliable D call. This CDR3 is built from 14 residues. Trimming pared 2 bases from V and 1 base from J, leaving 9 bases between. Per germline, CDR1 MGHRA and CDR2 YSYEKL. CDR3 sequence (DNA): TGCGCCAGCAGCCAAACGCACGGATCCTACGAGCAGTACTTC. Its translation is CASSQTHGSYEQYF.

There are a few counts of this clonotype. This chain connects TRBV6-2 or TRBV6-3 to TRBJ1-5, with 7 bases aligning to TRBD1. Germline trimming cut 3 bases from V and 7 bases from J; bases unmatched to any gene: 9. CDR1 is MNHEY and CDR2 is SVGEGT in the germline V gene. This CDR3 is 15 amino acids long. CDR3 sequence (DNA): TGTGCCAGCAGTTATGGAGGTAGGGGGCAGCAGCCCCAGCATTTT. The encoded protein is CASSYGGRGQQPQHF.

The chain links TRBV3-1 to TRBJ2-7; D gene ambiguous. Germline CDR1 LGHDT, CDR2 YNNKEL (reference sequence). The V gene lost 6 bases and the J gene lost 7 bases, with 19 bases spanning the gap. This CDR3 region has 14 residues. CDR3 sequence (DNA): TGTGCCAGCAGACAAAGCCATGGTTCAGGAGAGCAGTACTTC. Residues: CASRQSHGSGEQYF.

This clonotype was observed at least ten times. V is TRBV27 and J is TRBJ2-7; either TRBD1 or TRBD2 may supply D (5 bases each). CDR3 length: 14 residues. The germline gives CDR1 MNHEY, CDR2 SMNVEV (reference sequence). V gave up 5 bases and J gave up 2 bases, with 13 bases separating them. The CDR3 reads CASSRGLATYEQYF. The CDR3 DNA reads as TGTGCCAGCAGTCGGGGCCTAGCCACCTACGAGCAGTACTTC.

The V and J genes are TRBV7-2 and TRBJ2-5; perhaps TRBD1 as D (5 bases). The ends were cut back, 5 bases at V and 2 bases at J, with 15 bases in the middle. Per the germline V gene, CDR1 is SGHTA and CDR2 is FQGNSA. The CDR3 sequence is 15 residues long. The CDR3 DNA follows: TGTGCCAGCAGCCGCGTGACAGCAGTACAAGAGACCCAGTACTTC. Its protein is CASSRVTAVQETQYF.

This clonotype was seen at least ten times. The chain couples TRBV6-6 to TRBJ1-6; maybe TRBD1 (5 bases). Germline V lookup: CDR1 MNHNY, CDR2 SVGAGI (reference sequence). The CDR3 totals 15 residues. Trimming took 2 bases from V and 7 from J, leaving 12 bases between them. This chain's CDR3 is CASSYRGAGNSPLHF. CDR3 nucleotide sequence: TGTGCCAGCAGTTACCGGGGCGCGGGCAATTCACCCCTCCACTTT.

The sample holds many counts of this clonotype. CDR3 loop: CASSYRLQGDTQYF. In DNA form, the CDR3 reads TGTGCCAGCAGTTACCGCCTGCAGGGGGATACGCAGTATTTT. V gene TRBV6-2 or TRBV6-3 combines with J gene TRBJ2-3, with a possible D match to TRBD1 (6 bases). The V gene lost 2 bases and the J gene lost 6 bases, with 12 bases spanning the gap. From germline, CDR1 is MNHEY and CDR2 SVGEGT. The CDR3 extends over 14 amino acids.

This clonotype has only a few counts. The genes are TRBV6-5 and TRBJ2-6, with D possibly TRBD2 on 6 matching bases. V was shortened by 8 bases and J by 3 bases, with 8 bases between the two germline ends. Germline assignment: CDR1 MNHEY and CDR2 SVGAGI. The CDR3 extends over 13 amino acids. The CDR3 reads CASSGLGANVLTF. The CDR3 coding sequence is TGTGCCAGCTCGGGACTTGGGGCCAACGTCCTGACTTTC.

This clonotype was recorded many times. This sequence joins TRBV6-2 or TRBV6-3 and TRBJ2-2; D might be TRBD1 (7 bases). Germline V gene sequence: CDR1 MNHEY, CDR2 SVGEGT. The germline V and J ends were trimmed by 8 bases and 0 bases, with 13 bases remaining between them. The CDR3 loop spans 15 amino acids. CDR3 amino acids: CASRRGASNTGELFF. CDR3 nucleotide sequence: TGTGCCAGCCGCAGGGGGGCGTCGAACACCGGGGAGCTGTTTTTT.

The table lists this clonotype with a few counts. The chain carries TRBV7-2 and TRBJ1-1; no firm D call. CDR3 length: 14 amino acids. V lost 3 bases and J lost 0, with 8 bases in between. The V gene's germline CDR1 is SGHTA and CDR2 FQGNSA. CDR3 DNA sequence: TGTGCCAGCAGCTTGATGGACTTGAACACTGAAGCTTTCTTT. It codes for CASSLMDLNTEAFF.

The chain employs TRBV7-6 and TRBJ2-1, with D perhaps assigned TRBD1 or TRBD2 (6 bases each). CDR3 length equals 15 residues. Germline CDR1 SGHVS, CDR2 FNYEAQ. Trimming removed 3 bases at V and 2 bases at J, with 11 bases between. CDR3 DNA: TGTGCCAGCAGCTTCTGGAGGGGGGCCTACAATGAGCAGTTCTTC. This codes for CASSFWRGAYNEQFF.

This clonotype was seen a few times. The chain is built from TRBV6-1 and TRBJ1-5; D may be TRBD1 (5 bases). The germline V gene has CDR1 MNHNS and CDR2 SASEGT. With 4 bases removed from V and 1 base from J, the gap between germline ends came to 14 bases. The CDR3 is 16 residues long. CDR3 coding DNA: TGTGCCAGCAGTGGCGCCAGGGTTACAAGCAATCAGCCCCAGCATTTT. It codes for CASSGARVTSNQPQHF.

This clonotype was counted ten times or more. The gene calls are TRBV20-1 and TRBJ1-1; D remains ambiguous. The germline V gene encodes CDR1 DFQATT and CDR2 SNEGSKA (reference sequence). Trimming stripped 3 bases from V and 1 base from J, with 15 bases between. The CDR3 runs 15 residues. The CDR3 coding sequence is TGCAGTGCTAGCACTATTGACGGCAAGAACACTGAAGCTTTCTTT. Translated: CSASTIDGKNTEAFF.

In this sample, this clonotype turned up a few times. This chain connects TRBV7-3 to TRBJ2-1; no reliable D call. The CDR3 extends over 13 amino acids. V gave up 0 bases and J gave up 8 bases, with 8 bases separating them. Germline V gene lookup returns CDR1 SGHTA and CDR2 FQGTGA. In DNA, the CDR3 is TGTGCCAGCAGCTTAACGGCGACGGATGAGCAGTTCTTC. Translating gives CASSLTATDEQFF. Full variable domain (missing parts from reference TRBV7-3 and TRBJ2-1): GAGVSQTPSNKVTEKGKYVELRCDPISGHTALYWYRQSLGQGPEFLIYFQGTGAADDSGLPNDRFFAVRPEGSVSTLKIQRTERGDSAVYLCASSLTATDEQFFGPGTRLTVL.

This clonotype was seen a handful of times. This chain links TRBV7-2 with TRBJ2-1; D perhaps matches TRBD1 (5 bases). Germline values: CDR1 SGHTA, CDR2 FQGNSA. CDR3 length equals 15 residues. Trimming took 3 bases from V and 0 from J, leaving 9 bases between them. The CDR3 region has the DNA TGTGCCAGCAGCTTTCAGGGAAGCTCCTACAATGAGCAGTTCTTC. Its protein is CASSFQGSSYNEQFF.

The J gene is TRBJ1-4, the V gene TRBV2; 9 bases line up with TRBD1. Trimming took 0 bases from V and 7 from J; bases not matched to a gene: 12. Germline V gives CDR1 SNHLY, CDR2 FYNNEI. This CDR3 has 18 residues. The DNA of the CDR3 is TGTGCCAGCAGTGAAGCCAGGACAGGGGATTTCGCAAGTGAAAAACTGTTTTTT. This gives the protein CASSEARTGDFASEKLFF.

This clonotype was seen a handful of times. The chain carries TRBV6-5 and TRBJ1-3; D unclear. Trimming took 2 bases from V and 0 from J, leaving 8 bases between them. Looked up from germline, CDR1 is MNHEY and CDR2 is SVGAGI. There are 15 residues in the CDR3. The CDR3 reads CASSYAGSSGNTIYF. The CDR3 bases are TGTGCCAGCAGTTACGCGGGGTCCTCTGGAAACACCATATATTTT.

This clonotype showed up many times. This chain connects TRBV6-5 to TRBJ2-3; D might be TRBD1 or TRBD2, each matching 6 bases. V lost 6 bases and J 1 base, leaving 17 bases between the germline ends. The CDR3 totals 16 residues. Per germline, CDR1 MNHEY and CDR2 SVGAGI. CDR3 nucleotide sequence: TGTGCCAGCAGAACTCAACCGGGGGCCCGCACAGATACGCAGTATTTT. Its protein product is CASRTQPGARTDTQYF.

The J gene is TRBJ1-4, the V gene TRBV28; maybe TRBD1 (5 bases). Deletions cut 5 bases from V and 8 bases from J, with 15 bases between. The CDR3 is 14 amino acids. Germline V lookup: CDR1 MDHEN, CDR2 SYDVKM. The CDR3 DNA reads TGTGCCAGCAGTATCCAGACAGAAAAAGAAAAACTGTTTTTT. Translating it yields CASSIQTEKEKLFF.

The chain combines TRBV12-5 with TRBJ2-3, with a possible D match to TRBD2 (5 bases). The CDR3 length is 16 residues. Germline V CDR1 and CDR2: LGHNT, FRNRAP. V was clipped by 0 bases and J by 1 base, with 11 bases between them. CDR3 DNA sequence: TGTGCTAGTGGTTTGGTAACGGGCGGGCGCACAGATACGCAGTATTTT. This translates into CASGLVTGGRTDTQYF. Full variable domain (outside the CDR3, taken from reference TRBV12-5 and TRBJ2-3): DARVTQTPRHKVTEMGQEVTMRCQPILGHNTVFWYRQTMMQGLELLAYFRNRAPLDDSGMPKDRFSAEMPDATLATLKIQPSEPRDSAVYFCASGLVTGGRTDTQYFGPGTRLTVL.

This clonotype was detected many times. The chain uses TRBV28 and TRBJ2-7, with a tentative D call TRBD1 (6 bases). The CDR3 loop spans 16 amino acids. Germline CDR1 reads MDHEN; CDR2 reads SYDVKM. V was trimmed by 0 bases and J by 2 bases, leaving 14 bases between them. The CDR3 DNA is TGTGCCAGCAGTTTATGGCAGAGGGGGAACACCTACGAGCAGTACTTC. It specifies CASSLWQRGNTYEQYF.

This clonotype came up a few times. V usage is TRBV9 and J usage is TRBJ1-4; D gene uncertain. The CDR3 extends over 15 amino acids. CDR1 is SGDLS and CDR2 is YYNGEE in the germline V gene. The V gene lost 4 bases and the J gene lost 0 bases, with 10 bases spanning the gap. In DNA form, the CDR3 reads TGTGCCAGCAGCCCTACCGGTGCAACTAATGAAAAACTGTTTTTT. This translates into CASSPTGATNEKLFF.

The J gene is TRBJ1-2, the V gene TRBV5-4; 9 bases are a match to TRBD1. Looked up from germline, CDR1 is SGHNT and CDR2 is YYREEE (reference sequence). V lost 4 bases, J lost 6 bases, and 4 bases stayed unmatched. The CDR3 has 13 amino acids. In DNA, the CDR3 is TGTGCCAGCAGCGTGGACAGGGGTAATGGCTACACCTTC. Translated: CASSVDRGNGYTF.

This clonotype was observed a few times. The chain is built from TRBV7-2 and TRBJ2-2, with TRBD2 as a possible D gene (5 bases). Trimming left V 8 bases short and J 4 bases short, with 11 bases between. Germline V lookup: CDR1 SGHTA, CDR2 FQGNSA. CDR3 length: 13 amino acids. The CDR3 here is CASSVAGTGELFF. In nucleotides, the CDR3 is TGTGCCAGCTCCGTCGCGGGCACCGGGGAGCTGTTTTTT.

This clonotype was observed many times. The rearrangement joins TRBV20-1 to TRBJ1-6; D not resolved. Germline V gene data show CDR1 as DFQATT and CDR2 as SNEGSKA (reference sequence). The CDR3 has 14 amino acids. V was pared by 0 bases and J by 0 bases, with 3 bases between. In nucleotides, the CDR3 is TGCAGTGCTAGAGACAGCTCCTATAATTCACCCCTCCACTTT. This codes for CSARDSSYNSPLHF.

At least ten counts were recorded for this clonotype. The chain couples TRBV4-2 to TRBJ2-4; tentatively, D is TRBD2 (7 bases). Trimming took off 0 bases at V and 8 bases at J, with 26 bases between the two ends. The germline V gene has CDR1 LGHNA and CDR2 YNFKEQ. The CDR3 length is 19 residues. CDR3 in amino acids: CASSQDMGSGGLDTDIQYF. Here the CDR3 DNA reads TGTGCCAGCAGCCAAGATATGGGATCGGGGGGCCTCGACACGGACATTCAGTACTTC.